What follows are 29 T cell receptor beta chains derived from one specimen sequenced in a study of control samples from healthy donors and cancer patients. The assay was immunoSEQ multiplex PCR, and TCRdb's table has in-frame clones only and misses some. The profile shows under 100,000 clones, around nine tenths of them singletons. Sequences were obtained from PBMCs. The origin of the receptors is a woman aged 50 to 60 with colorectal cancer.

This chain connects TRBV7-2 to TRBJ2-1; TRBD2 aligns across 10 bases. Germline-derived CDR1 and CDR2 are SGHTA and FQGNSA. This CDR3 has 15 residues. V lost 3 bases, J lost 5 bases, and 4 bases stayed unmatched. The CDR3 sequence is CASSFSSGGHNEQFF. CDR3 coding DNA: TGTGCCAGCAGCTTCTCTAGCGGGGGACACAATGAGCAGTTCTTC.

This chain joins TRBV30 and TRBJ1-3; possible D gene TRBD1, 5 bases. The CDR3 spans 15 residues. From germline, CDR1 is GTSNPN and CDR2 SVGIG (reference sequence). Deletions cut 5 bases from V and 4 bases from J, with 18 bases between. CDR3 sequence (DNA): TGTGCCTGGGGGCGCGGGGGTGCCGTCGGAAACACCATATATTTT. Protein: CAWGRGGAVGNTIYF.

The chain uses TRBV19 and TRBJ2-5; 11 bases align to TRBD1. This CDR3 is built from 15 residues. Losses at the gene ends were 4 bases for V and 5 bases for J; bases not matched to a gene: 6. Per the germline V gene, CDR1 is LNHDA and CDR2 is SQIVND (reference sequence). CDR3 nucleotide sequence: TGTGCCAGTAGTAACCGGGACAGGGGGAGGGAGACCCAGTACTTC. Amino acid sequence: CASSNRDRGRETQYF.

The table lists this clone with a count of one. The chain links TRBV6-5 to TRBJ2-1; TRBD1 matches at 10 bases. This CDR3 spans 15 amino acids. The V gene end was trimmed by 3 bases and the J gene end by 10 bases; junction bases not matched to a gene: 9. CDR1 MNHEY and CDR2 SVGAGI come from the germline V gene. CDR3 sequence: CASSYTGQGFWEQFF. CDR3 DNA sequence: TGTGCCAGCAGTTATACGGGACAGGGGTTTTGGGAGCAGTTCTTC.

The gene calls are TRBV6-5 and TRBJ1-2; 7 nucleotides align to TRBD1. Germline trimming cut 7 bases from V and 1 base from J; bases unmatched to any gene: 9. CDR3 length equals 15 residues. CDR1 is MNHEY, CDR2 SVGAGI, per germline. The CDR3 DNA sequence: TGTGCCAGCACCACTTCAGGGGGGCTTAACTATGGCTACACCTTC. Its translation is CASTTSGGLNYGYTF.

The chain has TRBV10-3 and TRBJ1-2, with a tentative D call TRBD1 (5 bases). Germline V gene sequence: CDR1 ENHRY, CDR2 SYGVKD. The CDR3 runs to 12 residues. Trimming removed 8 bases at V and 6 bases at J, with 13 bases between. CDR3 in amino acids: CAIHIGTDGYTF. The CDR3 coding sequence is TGTGCCATCCACATCGGGACCGATGGCTACACCTTC.

The rearrangement uses TRBV19 and TRBJ2-5, with a possible D match to TRBD1 (6 bases). The CDR3 totals 12 residues. V gave up 8 bases and J gave up 3 bases, with 10 bases separating them. Germline V gives CDR1 LNHDA, CDR2 SQIVND (reference sequence). The CDR3, as DNA: TGTGCCAGTGGCCGGACAGAAGAGACCCAGTACTTC. Amino acids: CASGRTEETQYF.

The chain is built from TRBV5-4 and TRBJ1-2; a possible D gene is TRBD1 (5 bases). This CDR3 comprises 15 residues. The germline CDR1 and CDR2 sequences are SGHNT and YYREEE (reference sequence). With 0 bases removed from V and 4 bases from J, the gap between germline ends came to 13 bases. This chain's CDR3 is CASSLDRMGGYGYTF. The CDR3, as DNA: TGTGCCAGCAGCTTGGACAGGATGGGGGGCTATGGCTACACCTTC.

This chain uses TRBV6-5 with TRBJ2-1, with no clear D. The CDR3 covers 11 residues. Trimming took off 7 bases at V and 9 bases at J, with 10 bases between the two ends. From germline, CDR1 is MNHEY and CDR2 SVGAGI. The CDR3, as DNA: TGTGCCAGCACGAAGGATGGTGAGCAGTTCTTC. Protein product: CASTKDGEQFF.

The chain employs TRBV6-2 or TRBV6-3 and TRBJ2-1, with D unresolved. The CDR3 length is 17 residues. V lost 2 bases and J lost 7, with 21 bases in between. CDR1 is MNHEY, CDR2 SVGEGT, per germline. As DNA, the CDR3 is TGTGCCAGCAGTTACCCCCCTTTTCATCTTCCTCTTAATGAGCAGTTCTTC. This gives the protein CASSYPPFHLPLNEQFF.

The genes are TRBV3-1 (or the pseudogene TRBV3-2) and TRBJ1-2; TRBD1 matches at 7 bases. The ends lost 5 bases at V and 3 bases at J; junction bases unmatched: 6. CDR1 is LGHDT, CDR2 YNNKEL, per germline (reference sequence). CDR3 length: 14 amino acids. CDR3 DNA sequence: TGTGCCAGCAGCGAGCAAGGGGGCGACTATGGCTACACCTTC. It specifies CASSEQGGDYGYTF.

The chain couples TRBV11-1 to TRBJ2-3; D perhaps matches TRBD2 (6 bases). Trimming removed 3 bases from V and 1 base from J, with 8 bases in between. This CDR3 is 14 amino acids long. Germline loops: CDR1 SGHAT, CDR2 FQDESV (reference sequence). CDR3 loop: CASSFGLRTDTQYF. CDR3 nucleotides: TGTGCCAGCAGCTTCGGACTACGCACAGATACGCAGTATTTT.

The V gene is TRBV5-6, the J gene TRBJ1-5; tentative D call: TRBD1 (6 bases). CDR3 size: 16 residues. V lost 0 bases and J lost 2, with 12 bases in between. Looked up from germline, CDR1 is SGHDT and CDR2 is YYEEEE. CDR3 in amino acids: CASSLGPPGGNQPQHF. CDR3 coding DNA: TGTGCCAGCAGCTTGGGGCCCCCAGGGGGCAATCAGCCCCAGCATTTT.

The chain is built from TRBV28 and TRBJ1-1; D unresolved. From germline, CDR1 is MDHEN and CDR2 SYDVKM. The CDR3 sequence is 15 residues long. Trimming took off 3 bases at V and 1 base at J, with 12 bases between the two ends. CDR3 sequence reads: CASSFAGRGNTEAFF. In DNA, the CDR3 is TGTGCCAGCAGTTTCGCCGGACGGGGGAACACTGAAGCTTTCTTT.

This chain joins TRBV19 and TRBJ2-1; D may be TRBD2 (6 bases). The CDR3 has 14 residues. Germline loops: CDR1 LNHDA, CDR2 SQIVND (reference sequence). V lost 4 bases and J lost 1, with 8 bases in between. The CDR3 DNA reads as TGTGCCAGTAGTACTAGCGAATCCTACAATGAGCAGTTCTTC. Translating it yields CASSTSESYNEQFF.

The rearrangement joins TRBV10-3 to TRBJ2-5; 8 positions agree with TRBD2. Germline CDR1 and CDR2: ENHRY and SYGVKD. The CDR3 contains 13 residues. The V segment lost 10 bases and the J segment 3 bases; nucleotides outside the gene matches: 7. This chain's CDR3 is CANAPGGEETQYF. The CDR3, as DNA: TGTGCCAACGCACCGGGAGGGGAAGAGACCCAGTACTTC.

This clone was recorded a few times. V is TRBV14 and J is TRBJ1-1, with D tentatively TRBD1 (6 bases). V lost 2 bases and J lost 1, with 11 bases in between. The CDR3 runs 15 residues. The germline V gene has CDR1 SGHDN and CDR2 FVKESK. The CDR3 spells CASSQQMTGNTEAFF. CDR3 coding DNA: TGTGCCAGCAGCCAACAAATGACAGGGAACACTGAAGCTTTCTTT.

V usage is TRBV3-1 (or the pseudogene TRBV3-2) and J usage is TRBJ1-1; tentatively, D is TRBD1 (5 bases). The V gene lost 5 bases and the J gene lost 4 bases, with 11 bases spanning the gap. The CDR3 totals 13 residues. Looked up from germline, CDR1 is LGHDT and CDR2 is YNNKEL (reference sequence). The CDR3 region has the DNA TGTGCCAGCAGCTACGTCGGGGGCACTGAAGCTTTCTTT. Translation gives CASSYVGGTEAFF.

The chain couples TRBV7-2 to TRBJ2-6; no firm D call. This CDR3 contains 13 residues. Deletions cut 5 bases from V and 4 bases from J, with 6 bases between. Germline V gene lookup returns CDR1 SGHTA and CDR2 FQGNSA. The DNA of the CDR3 is TGTGCCAGCAGCACCTCCGGGGCCAACGTCCTGACTTTC. Translation gives CASSTSGANVLTF.

The chain couples TRBV6-4 to TRBJ1-2, with D uncertain. With 2 bases removed from V and 5 bases from J, the gap between germline ends came to 3 bases. CDR3 length: 11 residues. In germline, CDR1 is MRHNA, CDR2 SNTAGT. CDR3 coding DNA: TGTGCCAGCAGTGACAGTTATGGCTACACCTTC. This translates into CASSDSYGYTF.

This clone was counted a few times. Distinct nucleotide sequences in the sample also encode this CDR3. The rearrangement links TRBV6-2 or TRBV6-3 to TRBJ1-5; D gene unclear. Germline CDR1 reads MNHEY; CDR2 reads SVGEGT. The CDR3 covers 15 residues. V dropped 5 bases and J dropped 2 bases, with 13 bases sitting between them. CDR3 region: CASSPGRDGNQPQHF. The DNA for the CDR3 is TGTGCCAGCAGTCCAGGCAGAGACGGCAATCAGCCCCAGCATTTT.

The CDR3 region has the DNA TGTGCCAGCAGCCGGGGAGGCTATGGCTACACCTTC. Encoded protein: CASSRGGYGYTF. This chain connects TRBV28 to TRBJ1-2, with D unclear. Trimming left V 6 bases short and J 4 bases short, with 9 bases between. Germline V gene lookup returns CDR1 MDHEN and CDR2 SYDVKM. The CDR3 has 12 residues.

The chain uses TRBV5-1 and TRBJ2-2; 7 positions match TRBD2. J was trimmed by 4 bases and V by 3 bases; bases with no gene match: 3. The CDR3 spans 14 residues. Germline V CDR1 and CDR2: SGHRS, YFSETQ. CDR3 sequence: CASSWGGITGELFF. As DNA, the CDR3 is TGCGCCAGCAGCTGGGGAGGGATCACCGGGGAGCTGTTTTTT.

The V gene is TRBV28, the J gene TRBJ1-6; D is uncertain. The germline V gene has CDR1 MDHEN and CDR2 SYDVKM. V was shortened by 5 bases and J by 7 bases, with 15 bases between the two germline ends. The CDR3 spans 15 residues. CDR3 in amino acids: CASSTTLGTNSPLHF. DNA for the CDR3: TGTGCCAGCAGTACGACACTGGGTACCAATTCACCCCTCCACTTT.

The J gene is TRBJ2-7, the V gene TRBV6-2 or TRBV6-3; perhaps D is TRBD1 or TRBD2 (5 bases each). The length of the CDR3 is 17 residues. With 5 bases removed from V and 0 bases from J, the gap between germline ends came to 20 bases. Germline assignment: CDR1 MNHEY and CDR2 SVGEGT. This CDR3 reads CASSKDSGTGLSYEQYV. CDR3 nucleotide sequence: TGTGCCAGCAGTAAAGATTCCGGGACCGGACTCTCCTACGAGCAGTACGTC.

A word on this clone: Other DNA sequences in the same sample also yield this CDR3. The chain employs TRBV6-6 and TRBJ2-5; 9 bases fit TRBD2. This CDR3 contains 17 residues. Germline CDR1 and CDR2: MNHNY and SVGAGI (reference sequence). V was clipped by 5 bases and J by 2 bases; unmatched bases: 12. Here the CDR3 reads CASSRGGGAGGQETQYF. The CDR3 DNA is TGTGCCAGCAGTCGCGGGGGGGGAGCGGGGGGACAAGAGACCCAGTACTTC.

The genes are TRBV24-1 and TRBJ2-3, with TRBD1 matching over 8 bases. Germline assignment: CDR1 KGHDR and CDR2 SFDVKD. The CDR3 covers 17 residues. J was trimmed by 1 base and V by 4 bases; bases with no gene match: 9. The CDR3 here is CATSEGATGAGTDTQYF. In DNA form, the CDR3 reads TGTGCCACCAGTGAGGGTGCGACAGGGGCGGGCACAGATACGCAGTATTTT.

This clone has a single count. The chain links TRBV15 to TRBJ1-4; 8 bases map to TRBD1. J gave up 4 bases and V 5 bases, and 15 bases lay outside the gene matches. Germline V gives CDR1 LNHNV, CDR2 YYDKDF (reference sequence). CDR3 size: 18 residues. The CDR3 DNA is TGTGCCACCAGCCCTAGAGGGATACAGGGGGGAGGTAATGAAAAACTGTTTTTT. This translates into CATSPRGIQGGGNEKLFF.

The chain joins TRBV19 to TRBJ2-1; weak D call: TRBD2 (5 bases). CDR1 LNHDA and CDR2 SQIVND come from the germline V gene (reference sequence). V lost 3 bases to trimming and J lost 7 bases, with 13 bases between them. This CDR3 contains 14 residues. Here the CDR3 DNA reads TGTGCCAGTAGTATCGAGCAAGGAGGAAATGAGCAGTTCTTC. This gives the protein CASSIEQGGNEQFF.